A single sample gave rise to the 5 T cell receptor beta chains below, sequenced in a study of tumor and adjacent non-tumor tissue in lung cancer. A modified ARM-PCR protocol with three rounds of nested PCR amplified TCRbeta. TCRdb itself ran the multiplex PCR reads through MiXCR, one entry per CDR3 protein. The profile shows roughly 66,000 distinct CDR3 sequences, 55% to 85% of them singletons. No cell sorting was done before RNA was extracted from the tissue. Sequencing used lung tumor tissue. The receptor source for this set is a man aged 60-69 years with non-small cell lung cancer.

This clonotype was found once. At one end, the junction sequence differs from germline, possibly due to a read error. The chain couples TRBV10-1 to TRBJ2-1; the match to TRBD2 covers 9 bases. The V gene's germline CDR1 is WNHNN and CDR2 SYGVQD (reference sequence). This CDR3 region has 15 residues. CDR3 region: CVSSFSGSSYNEHFF. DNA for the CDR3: TGCGTCAGCAGTTTTAGCGGGAGCTCCTACAATGAGCACTTCTTC.

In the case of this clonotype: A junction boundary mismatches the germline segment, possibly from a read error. The CDR3 loop reads CASSFQTSGCYDQYF. CDR3 nucleotides: TGTGCCAGCAGTTTTCAGACTAGCGGGTGCTACGACCAGTACTTC. The chain has TRBV6-5 and TRBJ2-7, with 10 bases fitting TRBD2. CDR3 size: 15 residues. Germline CDR1 is MNHEY and CDR2 is SVGAGI.

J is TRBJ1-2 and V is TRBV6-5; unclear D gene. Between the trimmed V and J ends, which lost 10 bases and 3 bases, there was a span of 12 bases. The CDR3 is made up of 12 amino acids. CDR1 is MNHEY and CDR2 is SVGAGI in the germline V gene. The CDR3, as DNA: TGTGCCACCAGCCGCGGAGACTATGGCTACACCTTC. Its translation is CATSRGDYGYTF.

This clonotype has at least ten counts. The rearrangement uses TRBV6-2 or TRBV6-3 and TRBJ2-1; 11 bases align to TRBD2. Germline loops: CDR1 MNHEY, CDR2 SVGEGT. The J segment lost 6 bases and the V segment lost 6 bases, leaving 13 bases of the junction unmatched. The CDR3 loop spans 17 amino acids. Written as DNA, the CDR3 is TGTGCCAGCAGACTACCCCTTAGCGGGAGGGCCTTCAATGAGCAGTTCTTC. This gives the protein CASRLPLSGRAFNEQFF.

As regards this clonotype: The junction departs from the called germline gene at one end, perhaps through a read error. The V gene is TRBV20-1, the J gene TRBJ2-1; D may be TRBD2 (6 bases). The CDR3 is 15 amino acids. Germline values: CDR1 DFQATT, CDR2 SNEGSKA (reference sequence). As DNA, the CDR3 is TGCAGTACTAGATTGGCCGGGGGAGTCTCAAATGAGCAGTTCTTT. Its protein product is CSTRLAGGVSNEQFF.